This T cell receptor (beta chain) originates from a study of blood T cells in healthy people across ages. As for this clonotype: Its antigen is not known.

A second about 7 to 11 cycle PCR used barcoded and J-beta primers. One entry per CDR3 protein results from TCRdb running MiXCR on the 5' RACE reads. The table includes some 930,000 distinct CDR3 sequences, 29% detected once. The length of the CDR3 is 15 residues. Germline V CDR1 and CDR2: SGHAT, FQNNGV. The V and J ends lost 1 base and 1 base respectively, with 8 bases between them. Findings and caveats of the study: Long-lived donors carried more naive CD4+ cells and greater diversity than aged donors. It was not known whether donors were CMV positive (a possible confounder of expanded clonotype changes).

The sample was also reused in another study, on T cells of mothers and their children. According to that study: From each mother came over 9.5 million TCR beta CDR3 reads, and from each child came 3 million to 3.5 million. An overlap that was slightly higher, though non-significant, was seen in related mother-child pairs versus unrelated pairs.

The origin of this receptor is a woman between 40 and 55 years old in good health. The sample taken for sequencing was blood. The chain uses TRBV11-2 and TRBJ1-5; unclear D gene. The CDR3 DNA is TGTGCCAGCAGCTTAGTTAGTGGGAGCAATCAGCCCCAGCATTTT. Residues: CASSLVSGSNQPQHF.